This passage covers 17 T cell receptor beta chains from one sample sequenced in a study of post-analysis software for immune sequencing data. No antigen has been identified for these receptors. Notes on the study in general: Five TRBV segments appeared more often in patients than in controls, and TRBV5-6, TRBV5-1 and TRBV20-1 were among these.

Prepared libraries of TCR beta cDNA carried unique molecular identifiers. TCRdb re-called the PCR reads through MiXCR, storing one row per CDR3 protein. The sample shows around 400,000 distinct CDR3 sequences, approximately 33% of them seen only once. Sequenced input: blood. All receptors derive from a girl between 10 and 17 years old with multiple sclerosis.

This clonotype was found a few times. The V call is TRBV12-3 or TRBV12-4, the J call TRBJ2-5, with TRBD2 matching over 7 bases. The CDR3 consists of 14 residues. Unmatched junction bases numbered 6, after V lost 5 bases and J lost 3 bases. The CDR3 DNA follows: TGTGCCAGCAGTCCGACCGGGACTAAAGAGACCCAGTACTTC. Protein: CASSPTGTKETQYF.

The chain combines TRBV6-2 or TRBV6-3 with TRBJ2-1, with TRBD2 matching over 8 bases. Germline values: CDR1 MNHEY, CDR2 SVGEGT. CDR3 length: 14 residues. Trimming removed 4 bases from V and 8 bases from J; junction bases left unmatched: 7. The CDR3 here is CASSSGLGPHEQFF. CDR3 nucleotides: TGTGCCAGCAGTTCGGGACTAGGCCCCCATGAGCAGTTCTTC.

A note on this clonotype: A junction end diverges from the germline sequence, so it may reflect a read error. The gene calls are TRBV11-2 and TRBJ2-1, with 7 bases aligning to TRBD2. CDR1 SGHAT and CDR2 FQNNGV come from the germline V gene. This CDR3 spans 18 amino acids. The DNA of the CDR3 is TGTGCCAGCAGCCCACAGGAGCGGGGATTGCGGCAACACAATGAGCGGTTCTTC. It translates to CASSPQERGLRQHNERFF. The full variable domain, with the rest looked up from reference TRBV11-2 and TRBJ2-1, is EAGVAQSPRYKIIEKRQSVAFWCNPISGHATLYWYQQILGQGPKLLIQFQNNGVVDDSQLPKDRFSAERLKGVDSTLKIQPAKLEDSAVYLCASSPQERGLRQHNERFFGPGTRLTVL.

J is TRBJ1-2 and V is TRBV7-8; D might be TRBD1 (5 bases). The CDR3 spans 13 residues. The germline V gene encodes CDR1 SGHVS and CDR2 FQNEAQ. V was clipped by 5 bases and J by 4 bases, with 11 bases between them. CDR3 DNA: TGTGCCAGCAGCATGTACGGGGGCTATGGCTACACCTTC. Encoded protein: CASSMYGGYGYTF.

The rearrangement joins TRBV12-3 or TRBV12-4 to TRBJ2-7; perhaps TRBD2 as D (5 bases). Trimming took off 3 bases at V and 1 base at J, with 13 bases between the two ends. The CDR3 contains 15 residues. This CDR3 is CASSLRAESSYEQYF. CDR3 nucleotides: TGTGCCAGCAGTTTGCGGGCGGAAAGTTCCTACGAGCAGTACTTC.

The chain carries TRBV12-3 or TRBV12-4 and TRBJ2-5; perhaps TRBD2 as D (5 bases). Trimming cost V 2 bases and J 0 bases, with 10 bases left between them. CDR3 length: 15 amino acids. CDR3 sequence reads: CASSLPLGDQETQYF. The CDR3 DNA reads TGTGCCAGCAGTTTACCGCTCGGGGACCAAGAGACCCAGTACTTC.

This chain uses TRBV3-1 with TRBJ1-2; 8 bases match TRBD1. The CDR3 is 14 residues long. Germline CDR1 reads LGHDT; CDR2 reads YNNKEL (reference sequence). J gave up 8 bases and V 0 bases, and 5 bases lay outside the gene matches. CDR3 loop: CASSQDQGARGYTF. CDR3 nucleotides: TGTGCCAGCAGCCAAGATCAGGGGGCCAGAGGCTACACCTTC.

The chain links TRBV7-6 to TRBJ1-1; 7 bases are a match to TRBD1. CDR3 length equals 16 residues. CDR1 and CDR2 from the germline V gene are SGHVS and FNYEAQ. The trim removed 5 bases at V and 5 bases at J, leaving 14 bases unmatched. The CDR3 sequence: CASSRQGQGAATEAFF. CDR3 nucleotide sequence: TGTGCCAGCAGCCGACAGGGTCAAGGGGCCGCTACTGAAGCTTTCTTT.

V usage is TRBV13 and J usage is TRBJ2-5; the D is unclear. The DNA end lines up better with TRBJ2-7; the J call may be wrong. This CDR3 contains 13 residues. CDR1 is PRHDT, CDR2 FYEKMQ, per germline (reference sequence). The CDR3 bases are TGTGCCAGCAGCTTAGCGGCAGCGCGCGAGCAGTACTTC. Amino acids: CASSLAAAREQYF.

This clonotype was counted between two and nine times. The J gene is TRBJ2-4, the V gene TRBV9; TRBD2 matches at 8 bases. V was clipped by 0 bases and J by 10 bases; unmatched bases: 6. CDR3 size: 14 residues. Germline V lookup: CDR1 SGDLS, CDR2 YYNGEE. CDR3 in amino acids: CASSVARTSLIQYF. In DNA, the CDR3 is TGTGCCAGCAGCGTAGCTCGGACTAGCCTGATTCAGTACTTC.

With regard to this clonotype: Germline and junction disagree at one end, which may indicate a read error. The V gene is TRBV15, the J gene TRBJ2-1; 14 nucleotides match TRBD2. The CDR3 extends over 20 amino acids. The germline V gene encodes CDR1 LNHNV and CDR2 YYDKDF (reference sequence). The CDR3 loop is CATSRPTGLAGGYRGNEQVF. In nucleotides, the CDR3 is TGTGCCACCAGCAGACCTACCGGACTAGCGGGGGGCTATAGAGGGAATGAGCAGGTCTTC.

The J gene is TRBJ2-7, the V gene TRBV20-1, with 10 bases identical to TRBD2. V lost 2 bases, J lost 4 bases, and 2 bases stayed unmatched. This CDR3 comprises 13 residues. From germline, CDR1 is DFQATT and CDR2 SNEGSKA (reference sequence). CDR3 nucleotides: TGCAGTGCTAGACTAGCGGGGGTTTACGAGCAGTACTTC. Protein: CSARLAGVYEQYF.

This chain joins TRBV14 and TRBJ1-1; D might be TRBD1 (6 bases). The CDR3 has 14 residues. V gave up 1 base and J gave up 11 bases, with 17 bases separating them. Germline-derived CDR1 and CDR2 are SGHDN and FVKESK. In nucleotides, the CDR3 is TGTGCCAGCAGCCAAGGGGCCAGGGGAATTTCGGCTTTCTTT. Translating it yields CASSQGARGISAFF. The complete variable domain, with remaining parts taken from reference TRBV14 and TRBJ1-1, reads EAGVTQFPSHSVIEKGQTVTLRCDPISGHDNLYWYRRVMGKEIKFLLHFVKESKQDESGMPNNRFLAERTGGTYSTLKVQPAELEDSGVYFCASSQGARGISAFFGQGTRLTVV.

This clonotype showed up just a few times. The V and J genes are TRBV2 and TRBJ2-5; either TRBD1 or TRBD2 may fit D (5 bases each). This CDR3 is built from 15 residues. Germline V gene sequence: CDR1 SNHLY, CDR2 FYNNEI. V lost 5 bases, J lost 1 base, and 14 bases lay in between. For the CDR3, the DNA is TGTGCCAGCAGTAAATGGGGACCCTCCCAAGAGACCCAGTACTTC. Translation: CASSKWGPSQETQYF. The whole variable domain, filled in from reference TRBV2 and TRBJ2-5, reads EPEVTQTPSHQVTQMGQEVILRCVPISNHLYFYWYRQILGQKVEFLVSFYNNEISEKSEIFDDQFSVERPDGSNFTLKIRSTKLEDSAMYFCASSKWGPSQETQYFGPGTRLLVL.

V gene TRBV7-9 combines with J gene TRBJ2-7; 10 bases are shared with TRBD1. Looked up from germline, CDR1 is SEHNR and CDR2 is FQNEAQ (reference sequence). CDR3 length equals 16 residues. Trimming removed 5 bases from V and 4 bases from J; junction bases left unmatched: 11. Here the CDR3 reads CASSAVTRDRGYEQYF. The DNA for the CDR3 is TGTGCCAGCAGCGCGGTCACCCGGGACAGGGGTTACGAGCAGTACTTC.

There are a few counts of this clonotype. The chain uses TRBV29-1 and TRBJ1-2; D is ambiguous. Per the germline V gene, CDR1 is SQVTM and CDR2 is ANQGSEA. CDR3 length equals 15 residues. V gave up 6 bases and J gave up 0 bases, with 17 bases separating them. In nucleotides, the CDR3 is TGCAGCGTCGCTAAGGAGTGGACCCCTAACTATGGCTACACCTTC. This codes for CSVAKEWTPNYGYTF.

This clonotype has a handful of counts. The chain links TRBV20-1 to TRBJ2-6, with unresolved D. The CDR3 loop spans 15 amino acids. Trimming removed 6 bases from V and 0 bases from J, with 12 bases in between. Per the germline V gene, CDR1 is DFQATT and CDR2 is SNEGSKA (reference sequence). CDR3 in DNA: TGCAGTGCGAGACAAATTAGCTCTGGGGCCAACGTCCTGACTTTC. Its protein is CSARQISSGANVLTF.